The clone carrying this TCR beta chain is a singleton in its sample. Antigen: not known. Patients had HPV-negative, locally advanced oral cavity squamous cell carcinoma. PBMC libraries mostly used 450 to 600 ng of input genomic DNA, with six replicates per sample. Method: immunoSEQ multiplex PCR; TCRdb's copy keeps in-frame clones and lacks some. The sample contains about 15,000 clones, over 65% of which appear only once. This entry comes from a study of neoadjuvant anti-PD-1 for oral cavity cancer. Study-level findings and limits: Only three patients per response group were TCR-analyzed; validation needed.

Germline CDR1 reads SNHLY; CDR2 reads FYNNEI. The CDR3 length is 16 residues. The junction had 7 bases not matched to a gene; V was cut back by 2 bases and J by 4 bases. This chain links TRBV2 with TRBJ2-2; 7 bases are shared with TRBD2. Sequenced here: PBMCs, sampled before nivolumab (anti-PD-1) treatment. The TCR sequence derives from a person aged 35-79 years with oral cavity squamous cell carcinoma. CDR3 nucleotides: TGTGCCAGCAGTGAATTTGATGGGAGGGCCACCGGGGAGCTGTTTTTT. Residues: CASSEFDGRATGELFF. The complete variable domain, with remaining parts taken from reference TRBV2 and TRBJ2-2, reads EPEVTQTPSHQVTQMGQEVILRCVPISNHLYFYWYRQILGQKVEFLVSFYNNEISEKSEIFDDQFSVERPDGSNFTLKIRSTKLEDSAMYFCASSEFDGRATGELFFGEGSRLTVL.